The 3 T cell receptor beta chains given below trace back to one sample, sequenced in a study of technical replicates of blood from several donors. The table came from immunoSEQ multiplex PCR; TCRdb's copy has only in-frame clones and leaves some out. This table has roughly 87,000 clones, 91% appearing once. Source material: T cells isolated from PBMCs. These receptors all stem from a human donor in good health.

This sequence joins TRBV6-1 and TRBJ1-2; 8 nucleotides line up with TRBD1. This CDR3 has 14 amino acids. The junction had 6 bases not matched to a gene; V was cut back by 6 bases and J by 3 bases. Germline-derived CDR1 and CDR2 are MNHNS and SASEGT. CDR3 loop: CASSPGQGDYGYTF. The CDR3 coding sequence is TGTGCCAGCAGCCCCGGACAGGGAGACTATGGCTACACCTTC.

The rearrangement links TRBV30 to TRBJ1-1; D remains unclear. This CDR3 is built from 13 residues. CDR1 is GTSNPN, CDR2 SVGIG, per germline (reference sequence). With 2 bases removed from V and 4 bases from J, the gap between germline ends came to 11 bases. The CDR3 bases are TGTGCCTGGAGTCCCCTCTCCTTCACTGAAGCTTTCTTT. Encoded protein: CAWSPLSFTEAFF. The entire variable domain, with the rest obtained from reference TRBV30 and TRBJ1-1, is as follows: SQTIHQWPATLVQPVGSPLSLECTVEGTSNPNLYWYRQAAGRGLQLLFYSVGIGQISSEVPQNLSASRPQDRQFILSSKKLLLSDSGFYLCAWSPLSFTEAFFGQGTRLTVV.

This clone came up a few times. The rearrangement uses TRBV19 and TRBJ1-1; 8 bases map to TRBD1. The junction had 4 bases not matched to a gene; V was cut back by 8 bases and J by 5 bases. Germline V CDR1 and CDR2: LNHDA, SQIVND (reference sequence). This CDR3 spans 12 amino acids. CDR3 in DNA: TGTGCCAGTGACACAGGGGGTACTGAAGCTTTCTTT. Its translation is CASDTGGTEAFF.